This TCR beta chain derives from a study of T cells in narcolepsy. The ends were cut back, 8 bases at V and 1 base at J, with 17 bases in the middle. The CDR3 is 15 amino acids. Germline CDR1 is SNHLY and CDR2 is FYNNEI. Produced via immunoSEQ multiplex PCR; TCRdb's table is partial and in-frame only. The sample contains roughly 20,000 clones, about 80% of which appear only once. Regarding the study as a whole: Reportedly, autoreactive clonotypes were serially detected in patients' blood but not controls'.

For this clone: The antigen is not known.

V gene TRBV2 combines with J gene TRBJ1-1, with a possible D match to TRBD1 (6 bases). The sequenced material came from memory (CD45RA-) CD4+ T cells from blood. The TCR originated in a human donor in good health. The CDR3 nucleotides are TGTGCCAGCGGTGTTGGGGGCCGGGGGAACACTGAAGCTTTCTTT. This translates into CASGVGGRGNTEAFF.